This T cell receptor (beta chain) was sequenced in a study of CXCR3-negative and CXCR3-positive naive CD8 T cells. Whole-study results and caveats: Unlike memory cells, which differed, naive CXCR3-negative and CXCR3-positive cells had similar TRBV-TRBJ usage.

As concerns this clonotype: Its target is unknown.

The CDR3 has 13 residues. Germline V gene sequence: CDR1 SQVTM, CDR2 ANQGSEA. The study made its TRB cDNA libraries by 5' RACE, adding UMI labels. From its re-call of the 5' RACE reads, TCRdb lists each CDR3 protein once, without DNA. This listing includes around 90,000 distinct CDR3 sequences. The receptor's source is a human donor in good health. Some clones in this sample may be carry-over from other donors' samples. The specimen sequenced was naive CXCR3- CD8+ T cells from blood. Noted subset: CD45RO-CCR7+CD27+CD95- naive CD8+ T cells lacking CXCR3 (TNR3-). The chain carries TRBV29-1 and TRBJ1-1; the D call of TRBD1 rests on TCRdb alone, since no DNA is present to check it. This CDR3 is CSVLGGKNTEAFF.